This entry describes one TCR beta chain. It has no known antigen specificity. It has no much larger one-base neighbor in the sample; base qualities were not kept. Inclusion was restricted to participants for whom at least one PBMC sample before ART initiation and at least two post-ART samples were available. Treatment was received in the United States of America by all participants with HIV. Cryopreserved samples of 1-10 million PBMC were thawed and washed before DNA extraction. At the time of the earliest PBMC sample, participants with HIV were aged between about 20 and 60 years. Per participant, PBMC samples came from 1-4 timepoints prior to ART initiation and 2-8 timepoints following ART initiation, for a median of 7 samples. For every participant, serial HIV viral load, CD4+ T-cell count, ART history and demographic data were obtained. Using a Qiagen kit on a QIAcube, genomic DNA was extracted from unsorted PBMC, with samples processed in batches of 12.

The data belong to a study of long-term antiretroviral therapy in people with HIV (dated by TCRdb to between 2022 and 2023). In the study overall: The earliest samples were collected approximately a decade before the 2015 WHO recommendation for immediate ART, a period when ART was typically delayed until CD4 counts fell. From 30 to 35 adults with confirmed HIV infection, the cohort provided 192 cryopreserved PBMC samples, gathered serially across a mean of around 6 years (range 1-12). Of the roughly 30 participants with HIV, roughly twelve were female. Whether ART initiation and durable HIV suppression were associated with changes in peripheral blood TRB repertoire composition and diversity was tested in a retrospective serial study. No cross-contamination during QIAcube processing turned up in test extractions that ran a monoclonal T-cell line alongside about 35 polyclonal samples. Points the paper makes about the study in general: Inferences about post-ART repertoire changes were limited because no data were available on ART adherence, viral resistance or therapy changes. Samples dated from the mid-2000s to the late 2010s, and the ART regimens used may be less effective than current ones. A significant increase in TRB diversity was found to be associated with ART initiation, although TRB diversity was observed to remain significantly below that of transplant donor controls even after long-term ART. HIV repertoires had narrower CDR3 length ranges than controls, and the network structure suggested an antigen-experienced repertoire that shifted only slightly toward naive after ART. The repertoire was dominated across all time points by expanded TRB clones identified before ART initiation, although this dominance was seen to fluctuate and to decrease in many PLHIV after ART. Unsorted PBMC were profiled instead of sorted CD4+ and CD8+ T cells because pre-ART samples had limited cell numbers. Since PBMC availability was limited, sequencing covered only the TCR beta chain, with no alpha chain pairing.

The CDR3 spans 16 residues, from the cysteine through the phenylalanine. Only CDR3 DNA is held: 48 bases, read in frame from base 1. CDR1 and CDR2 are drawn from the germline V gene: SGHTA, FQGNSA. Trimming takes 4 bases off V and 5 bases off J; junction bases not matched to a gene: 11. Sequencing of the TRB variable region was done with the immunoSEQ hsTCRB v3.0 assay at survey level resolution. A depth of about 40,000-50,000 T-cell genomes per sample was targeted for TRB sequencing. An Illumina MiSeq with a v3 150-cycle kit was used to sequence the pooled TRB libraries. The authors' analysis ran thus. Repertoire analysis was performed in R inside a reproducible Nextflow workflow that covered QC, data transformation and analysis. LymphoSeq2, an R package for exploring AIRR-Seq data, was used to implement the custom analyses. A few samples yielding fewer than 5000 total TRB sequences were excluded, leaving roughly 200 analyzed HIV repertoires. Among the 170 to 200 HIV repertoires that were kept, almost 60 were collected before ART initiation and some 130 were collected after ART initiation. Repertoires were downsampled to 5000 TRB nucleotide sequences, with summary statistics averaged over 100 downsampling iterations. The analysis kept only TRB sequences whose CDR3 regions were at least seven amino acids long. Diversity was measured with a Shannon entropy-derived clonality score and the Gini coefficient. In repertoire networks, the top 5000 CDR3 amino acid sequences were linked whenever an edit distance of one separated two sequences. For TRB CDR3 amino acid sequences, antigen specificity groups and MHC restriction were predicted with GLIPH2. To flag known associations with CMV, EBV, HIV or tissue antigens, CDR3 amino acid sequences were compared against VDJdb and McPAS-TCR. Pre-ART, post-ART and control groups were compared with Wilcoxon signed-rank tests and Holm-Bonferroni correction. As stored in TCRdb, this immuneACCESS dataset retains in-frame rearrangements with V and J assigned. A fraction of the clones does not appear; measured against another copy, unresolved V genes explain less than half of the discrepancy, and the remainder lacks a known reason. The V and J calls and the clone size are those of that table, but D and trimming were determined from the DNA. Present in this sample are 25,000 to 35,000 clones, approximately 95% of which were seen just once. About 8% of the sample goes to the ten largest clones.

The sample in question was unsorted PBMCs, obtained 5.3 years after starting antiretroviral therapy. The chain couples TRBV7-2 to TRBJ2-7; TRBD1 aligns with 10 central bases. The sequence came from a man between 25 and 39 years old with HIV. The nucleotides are TGTGCCAGCAGCTCCAATGCCGGGACAGGGGCCGACGAGCAGTACTTC. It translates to CASSSNAGTGADEQYF.